The 13 T cell receptor beta chains below come from one sample, sequenced in a study of breast tumors, draining lymph nodes, adjacent tissues (dated by TCRdb to 2015 to 2016). Libraries came from multiplex PCR. The instrument given in TCRdb is Illumina HiSeq 2000. The public reads were quality trimmed at Q25 with fastp and then assembled into clones with MiXCR by TCRdb, keeping productive beta chains. Merged by CDR3 protein, the rows form single entries marked with the most common genes and DNA. This sample lists approximately 47,000 distinct CDR3 sequences; roughly 23% were detected once. The biggest ten clones account for about 7.6% of the sample. The specimen sequenced was breast tumor tissue. Receptors were obtained from a female donor with breast cancer. Some clones in this sample may be carry-over from other donors' samples.

This clonotype was detected many times. CDR3 in DNA: TGTGCCAGCAGGCGGGACGGGAACTATGGCTACACCTTC. It yields the protein CASRRDGNYGYTF. V is TRBV6-5 and J is TRBJ1-2; possible D gene TRBD1, 5 bases. Germline V gives CDR1 MNHEY, CDR2 SVGAGI. The ends were cut back, 6 bases at V and 2 bases at J, with 10 bases in the middle. The CDR3 is 13 amino acids.

The sample holds many counts of this clonotype. The V and J genes are TRBV18 and TRBJ1-2, with D unresolved. Germline CDR1 is KGHSH and CDR2 is LQKENI. V was shortened by 2 bases and J by 6 bases, with 10 bases between the two germline ends. The CDR3 has 13 amino acids. CDR3 loop: CASSPAQLHGYTF. DNA of the CDR3: TGTGCCAGCTCACCAGCCCAGTTGCATGGCTACACCTTC.

By proportion, this clonotype is medium-sized. The chain links TRBV6-5 to TRBJ1-2; possible D gene TRBD1, 5 bases. The CDR3 spans 14 residues. Looked up from germline, CDR1 is MNHEY and CDR2 is SVGAGI. V lost 6 bases and J 5 bases, leaving 16 bases between the germline ends. The CDR3 reads CASSNLGGGYGYTF. The CDR3 coding sequence is TGTGCCAGCAGCAATTTGGGGGGGGGTTATGGCTACACCTTC.

This clonotype has a count of ten or more. V gene TRBV5-1 combines with J gene TRBJ1-3; no clear D. CDR3 length equals 17 residues. Germline V gene data show CDR1 as SGHRS and CDR2 as YFSETQ. V lost 0 bases to trimming and J lost 0 bases, with 13 bases between them. CDR3 in amino acids: CASSLDPVGGSGNTIYF. The CDR3 bases are TGCGCCAGCAGCTTGGATCCGGTCGGCGGCTCTGGAAACACCATATATTTT.

This clonotype came up many times. The gene calls are TRBV5-5 and TRBJ2-7; TRBD1 aligns across 8 bases. CDR1 and CDR2 from the germline V gene are SGHKS and YYEKEE (reference sequence). Germline trimming cut 1 base from V and 0 bases from J; bases unmatched to any gene: 12. This CDR3 is 18 amino acids long. CDR3 DNA: TGTGCCAGCAGCTTGAGTTGGTACAGGGGGTCGGGCTCCTACGAGCAGTACTTC. Its protein product is CASSLSWYRGSGSYEQYF. The complete variable domain, with remaining parts taken from reference TRBV5-5 and TRBJ2-7, reads DAGVTQSPTHLIKTRGQQVTLRCSPISGHKSVSWYQQVLGQGPQFIFQYYEKEERGRGNFPDRFSARQFPNYSSELNVNALLLGDSALYLCASSLSWYRGSGSYEQYFGPGTRLTVT.

This clonotype came up many times. The chain employs TRBV20-1 and TRBJ2-2; D is ambiguous. V was cut by 0 bases and J by 6 bases, with 5 bases left in between. Germline V gene lookup returns CDR1 DFQATT and CDR2 SNEGSKA (reference sequence). CDR3 size: 12 residues. The CDR3 DNA reads TGCAGTGCTAGAGATCGCCCCGGGGAGCTGTTTTTT. Its protein is CSARDRPGELFF.

In its sample, this clonotype was seen many times. CDR3 DNA sequence: TGTGCCAGCTCACCGGCGGGACAGGGACTGTACGAGCAGTACTTC. Its translation: CASSPAGQGLYEQYF. The V call is TRBV18, the J call TRBJ2-7; 9 bases are shared with TRBD1. V trimming: 3 bases; J trimming: 4 bases; junction bases outside the gene matches: 7. The CDR3 spans 15 residues. Germline-derived CDR1 and CDR2 are KGHSH and LQKENI.

This clonotype was counted many times. This chain links TRBV7-8 with TRBJ2-1, with 11 bases fitting TRBD2. The germline V gene has CDR1 SGHVS and CDR2 FQNEAQ. V lost 5 bases, J lost 7 bases, and 10 bases stayed unmatched. CDR3 length equals 16 residues. The CDR3 region has the DNA TGTGCCAGCAGCAGCACTAGCGGGGGCGGAGGGAATGAGCAGTTCTTC. This encodes CASSSTSGGGGNEQFF.

The chain recombines TRBV6-2 or TRBV6-3 with TRBJ2-7, with 8 bases fitting TRBD1. The CDR3 has 14 amino acids. With 0 bases clipped from V and 4 bases from J, the junction kept 2 bases outside the gene matches. Germline V CDR1 and CDR2: MNHEY, SVGEGT. The chain's CDR3 is CASSYSDRAYEQYF. CDR3 DNA sequence: TGTGCCAGCAGTTACTCGGACAGGGCTTACGAGCAGTACTTC.

The chain carries TRBV7-9 and TRBJ1-4; 9 nucleotides line up with TRBD1. This CDR3 is 14 amino acids long. CDR1 SEHNR and CDR2 FQNEAQ come from the germline V gene (reference sequence). V gave up 5 bases and J gave up 8 bases; unmatched junction bases: 6. CDR3 in amino acids: CASSRGQGREKLFF. The CDR3 nucleotides read TGTGCCAGCAGCCGGGGACAGGGCCGGGAAAAACTGTTTTTT.

There are many counts of this clonotype. Here the CDR3 reads CASSYGPNQPQHF. The DNA of the CDR3 is TGTGCCAGCAGTTATGGACCCAATCAGCCCCAGCATTTT. The chain has TRBV6-4 and TRBJ1-5, with D hard to call. Germline CDR1 and CDR2: MRHNA and SNTAGT. The CDR3 is made up of 13 amino acids. V was shortened by 5 bases and J by 3 bases, with 8 bases between the two germline ends.

This clonotype showed up many times. The V and J genes are TRBV25-1 and TRBJ2-7; D possibly matches TRBD1 or TRBD2 (6 bases each). This CDR3 has 16 amino acids. Trimming left V 2 bases short and J 5 bases short, with 19 bases between. Germline-derived CDR1 and CDR2 are MGHDK and SYGVNS. CDR3 protein: CASSEGMGGQGDEQYF. The CDR3 DNA is TGTGCCAGCAGTGAAGGTATGGGGGGCCAAGGTGACGAGCAGTACTTC.

This clonotype was recorded at least ten times. The chain couples TRBV5-1 to TRBJ2-1; D is possibly TRBD2 (7 bases). V was clipped by 0 bases and J by 2 bases, with 9 bases between them. The CDR3 contains 15 residues. Per germline, CDR1 SGHRS and CDR2 YFSETQ. The DNA for the CDR3 is TGCGCCAGCAGCTTGGAGGGGGGGACCTACAATGAGCAGTTCTTC. It translates to CASSLEGGTYNEQFF.